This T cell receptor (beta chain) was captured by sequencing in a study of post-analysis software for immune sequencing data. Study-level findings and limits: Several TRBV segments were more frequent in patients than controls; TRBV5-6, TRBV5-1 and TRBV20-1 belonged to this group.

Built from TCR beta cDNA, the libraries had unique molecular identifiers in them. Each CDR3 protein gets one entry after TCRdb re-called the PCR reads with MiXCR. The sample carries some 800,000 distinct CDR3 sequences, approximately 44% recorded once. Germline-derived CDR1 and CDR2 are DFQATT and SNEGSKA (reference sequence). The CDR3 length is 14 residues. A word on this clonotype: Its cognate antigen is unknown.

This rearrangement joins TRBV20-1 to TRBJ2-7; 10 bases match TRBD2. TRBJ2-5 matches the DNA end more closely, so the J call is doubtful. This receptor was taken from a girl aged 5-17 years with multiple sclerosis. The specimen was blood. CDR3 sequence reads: CSALSGRALETQYF. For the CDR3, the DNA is TGCAGTGCCTTGAGCGGGAGGGCCTTGGAGACCCAGTACTTC.